A selection of T cell receptor beta chains follows, all from one sample in a study of blood T cell repertoires in COVID-19. The assay was immunoSEQ multiplex PCR, and TCRdb's table has in-frame clones only and misses some. Seen here are about 35,000 clones, 70% to 90% observed once, and the top ten hold around two fifths. The sequenced sample was peripheral blood. The receptors shown here come from a human donor in a cohort sampled during active or convalescent COVID-19. The donor label of this sample is uncertain. The CDR3 runs from the conserved cysteine through the conserved F or W. The order of the fields is D gene, J gene, V gene, clone size, CDR3 length, CDR3 protein, CDR3 DNA. D genes are given only for firm matches. Rows may omit the clone size; those that give it use once, few, many or a size class.

>NA|TRBJ2-7|TRBV20-1|NA|11
CRADSTYEQYF
TGCAGAGCTGACAGCACCTACGAGCAGTACTTC
>NA|TRBJ1-1|TRBV3-1/TRBV3-2|NA|15
CASSQLPDGLYEAFF
TGTGCCAGCAGCCAACTACCGGACGGACTCTATGAAGCTTTCTTT
>NA|TRBJ1-2|TRBV6-5|NA|14
CASSSYDKKYGYTF
TGTGCCAGCAGTTCCTATGACAAAAAGTATGGCTACACCTTC
>NA|TRBJ1-2|TRBV4-3|NA|15
CASSEGPPRNYGYTF
TGCGCCAGCAGCGAAGGGCCACCACGAAACTATGGCTACACCTTC
>NA|TRBJ1-1|TRBV6-6|NA|13
CASSYSGVTEAFF
TGTGCCAGCAGTTATTCCGGGGTGACGGAAGCTTTCTTT
>TRBD1|TRBJ1-2|TRBV6-2/TRBV6-3|large|16
CASSWTGGVADYGYTF
TGTGCCAGCAGTTGGACAGGGGGCGTCGCAGACTATGGCTACACCTTC
>TRBD1|TRBJ1-5|TRBV4-2|once|15
CASSPRDRGNQPQHF
TGTGCCAGCAGCCCCCGGGACAGGGGCAATCAGCCCCAGCATTTT
>NA|TRBJ2-1|TRBV5-6|NA|16
CASSQGLGSSYNEQFF
TGTGCCAGCAGCCAGGGGCTAGGGAGCTCCTACAATGAGCAGTTCTTC
>TRBD2|TRBJ2-3|TRBV5-6|NA|16
CASRLGLAGYTDTQYF
TGTGCCAGCAGATTGGGACTAGCGGGATACACAGATACGCAGTATTTT
>TRBD1|TRBJ1-2|TRBV7-2|NA|16
CASSGQGGGYNYGYTF
TGTGCCAGCAGCGGACAGGGGGGCGGGTATAACTATGGCTACACCTTC
>TRBD2|TRBJ2-2|TRBV30|NA|15
CAWSRSGRPTGELFF
TGTGCCTGGAGTAGGAGCGGGAGGCCCACCGGGGAGCTGTTTTTT
>TRBD1|TRBJ2-7|TRBV6-5|once|15
CASSSGTAESYEQYF
TGTGCCAGCAGTTCGGGGACAGCTGAATCCTACGAGCAGTACTTC
>TRBD2|TRBJ2-1|TRBV9|NA|15
CASSPSGRAYNEQFF
TGTGCCAGCAGCCCTAGCGGGAGGGCCTACAATGAGCAGTTCTTC
>TRBD1|TRBJ1-5|TRBV19|few|15
CATQHRGYSNQPQHF
TGTGCCACCCAGCACAGGGGGTATAGCAATCAGCCCCAGCATTTT
>TRBD2|TRBJ2-2|TRBV18|many|16
CASSPPAGPSYGELFF
TGTGCCAGCTCACCCCCAGCGGGGCCCTCTTACGGGGAGCTGTTTTTT
>NA|TRBJ2-5|TRBV2|once|15
CASSEAEGWGETQYF
TGTGCCAGCAGTGAAGCGGAGGGATGGGGGGAGACCCAGTACTTC
>TRBD2|TRBJ2-5|TRBV18|NA|15
CASSPQAGEQETQYF
TGTGCCAGCTCACCCCAAGCGGGAGAGCAAGAGACCCAGTACTTC
>NA|TRBJ1-4|TRBV11-2|NA|13
CASSRAENEKLFF
TGTGCCAGCAGCCGTGCGGAGAATGAAAAACTGTTTTTT
>NA|TRBJ1-2|TRBV12-3/TRBV12-4|NA|12
CASSLIEEGRTF
TGTGCCAGCAGTTTAATCGAGGAGGGACGCACCTTC
>NA|TRBJ2-3|TRBV7-2|few|14
CASSPRQVTDTQYF
TGTGCCAGCAGCCCTCGACAGGTAACAGATACGCAGTATTTT
>TRBD2|TRBJ2-7|TRBV4-1|NA|15
CASRLQREGTYEQYF
TGCGCCAGCAGACTACAGCGGGAGGGAACCTACGAGCAGTACTTC
>NA|TRBJ2-2|TRBV7-3|NA|13
CASRDSNTGELFF
TGTGCCAGCAGGGACTCGAACACCGGGGAGCTGTTTTTT
>NA|TRBJ2-5|TRBV7-2|once|15
CATRRDGNQQETQYF
TGTGCCACTCGGAGGGACGGAAATCAGCAAGAGACCCAGTACTTC
>NA|TRBJ2-7|TRBV7-2|NA|16
CASSLAKGPGAYEQYF
TGTGCCAGCAGCTTAGCGAAAGGGCCAGGGGCCTACGAGCAGTACTTC
>NA|TRBJ2-1|TRBV24-1|NA|17
CATSDTRMGPSYNEQFF
TGTGCCACCAGTGATACTCGTATGGGCCCATCCTACAATGAGCAGTTCTTC
>NA|TRBJ2-3|TRBV20-1|NA|11
CGLPSRDTQYF
TGCGGGCTACCCTCGCGCGATACGCAGTATTTT
>TRBD2|TRBJ2-7|TRBV6-1|NA|14
CASSEPGLGYEQYF
TGTGCCAGCAGTGAACCGGGACTAGGATACGAGCAGTACTTC
>TRBD1|TRBJ1-1|TRBV7-8|NA|18
CASSLRQGGKVMNTEAFF
TGTGCCAGCAGCTTGCGGCAGGGGGGAAAAGTAATGAACACTGAAGCTTTCTTT
>NA|TRBJ2-5|TRBV19|NA|16
CASSIVAVMVQETQYF
TGTGCCAGTAGTATAGTTGCGGTGATGGTACAAGAGACCCAGTACTTC
>NA|TRBJ2-3|TRBV5-1|NA|14
CASSWTATSDTQYF
TGCGCCAGCAGCTGGACAGCGACGTCAGATACGCAGTATTTT
>NA|TRBJ2-7|TRBV12-5|NA|15
CASAPFDRTFYEQYF
TGTGCTAGTGCCCCTTTCGACAGGACCTTCTACGAGCAGTACTTC
>NA|TRBJ2-7|TRBV5-6|NA|12
CASRGGVHEQYF
TGTGCCAGCAGGGGGGGAGTCCACGAGCAGTACTTC
>TRBD1|TRBJ2-6|TRBV18|NA|17
CASSPFTGGTGANVLTF
TGTGCCAGCTCACCCTTTACAGGGGGCACCGGGGCCAACGTCCTGACTTTC
>NA|TRBJ2-2|TRBV5-1|NA|15
CASSLATGNTGELFF
TGCGCCAGCAGCTTGGCCACGGGAAACACCGGGGAGCTGTTTTTT
>NA|TRBJ1-6|TRBV6-2/TRBV6-3|NA|12
CASSYLAETLHF
TGTGCCAGCAGTTACCTTGCTGAAACTCTCCACTTT